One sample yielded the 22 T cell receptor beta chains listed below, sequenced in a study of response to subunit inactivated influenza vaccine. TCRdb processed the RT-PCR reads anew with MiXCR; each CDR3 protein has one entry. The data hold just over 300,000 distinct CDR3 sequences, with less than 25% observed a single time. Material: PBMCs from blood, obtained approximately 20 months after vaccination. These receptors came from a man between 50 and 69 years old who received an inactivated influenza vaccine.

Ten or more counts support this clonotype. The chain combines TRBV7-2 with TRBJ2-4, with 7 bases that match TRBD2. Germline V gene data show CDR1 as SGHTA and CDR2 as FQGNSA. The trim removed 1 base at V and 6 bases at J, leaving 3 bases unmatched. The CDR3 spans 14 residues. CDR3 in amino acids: CASSLGPGGNIQYF. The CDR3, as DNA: TGTGCCAGCAGCTTAGGGCCGGGGGGAAACATTCAGTACTTC.

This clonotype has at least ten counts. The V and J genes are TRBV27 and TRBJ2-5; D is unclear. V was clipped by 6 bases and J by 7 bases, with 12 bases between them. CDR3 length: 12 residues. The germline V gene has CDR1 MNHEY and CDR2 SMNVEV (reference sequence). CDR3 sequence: CASRTSWGTQYF. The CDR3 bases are TGTGCCAGCAGGACCAGCTGGGGGACCCAGTACTTC.

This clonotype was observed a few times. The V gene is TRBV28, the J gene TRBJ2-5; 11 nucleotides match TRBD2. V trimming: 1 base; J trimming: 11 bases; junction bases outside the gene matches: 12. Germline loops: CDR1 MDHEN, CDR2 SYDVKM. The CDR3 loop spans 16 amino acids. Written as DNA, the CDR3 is TGTGCCAGCAGTTTATCGGGTAGCGGGGGGGCCAGGATACAGTACTTC. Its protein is CASSLSGSGGARIQYF.

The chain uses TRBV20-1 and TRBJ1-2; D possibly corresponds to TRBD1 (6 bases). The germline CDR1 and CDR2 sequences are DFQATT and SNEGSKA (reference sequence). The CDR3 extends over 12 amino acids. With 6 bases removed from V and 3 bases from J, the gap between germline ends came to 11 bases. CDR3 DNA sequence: TGCAGTGCAGAAGGGGGGCACTATGGCTACACCTTC. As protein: CSAEGGHYGYTF.

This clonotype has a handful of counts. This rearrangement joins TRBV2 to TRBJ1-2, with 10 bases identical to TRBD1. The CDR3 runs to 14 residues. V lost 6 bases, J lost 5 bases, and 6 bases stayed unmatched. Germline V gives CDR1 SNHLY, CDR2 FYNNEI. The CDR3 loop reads CASSGQGVGYGYTF. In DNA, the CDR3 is TGTGCCAGCAGCGGACAGGGGGTAGGATATGGCTACACCTTC.

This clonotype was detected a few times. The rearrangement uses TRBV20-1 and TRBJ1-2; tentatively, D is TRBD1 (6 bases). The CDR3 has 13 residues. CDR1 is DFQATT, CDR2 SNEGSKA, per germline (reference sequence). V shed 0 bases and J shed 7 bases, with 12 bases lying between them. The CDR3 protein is CSAREGGASGYTF. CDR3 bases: TGCAGTGCTAGAGAAGGGGGGGCGAGTGGCTACACCTTC.

CDR3 sequence: CASSDHGIGWYSGNTIYF. The DNA of the CDR3 is TGCGCCAGCAGTGACCACGGGATTGGGTGGTACTCTGGAAACACCATATATTTT. This chain uses TRBV10-2 with TRBJ1-3; D is unclear. Germline V gene sequence: CDR1 WSHSY, CDR2 SAAADI. V was shortened by 3 bases and J by 0 bases, with 18 bases between the two germline ends. The CDR3 sequence is 18 residues long.

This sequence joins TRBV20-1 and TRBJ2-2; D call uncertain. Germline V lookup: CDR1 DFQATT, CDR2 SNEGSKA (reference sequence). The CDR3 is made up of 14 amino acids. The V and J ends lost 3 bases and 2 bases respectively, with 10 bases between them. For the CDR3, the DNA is TGCAGTGCTAGGGGCCTTTATAACACCGGGGAGCTGTTTTTT. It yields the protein CSARGLYNTGELFF.

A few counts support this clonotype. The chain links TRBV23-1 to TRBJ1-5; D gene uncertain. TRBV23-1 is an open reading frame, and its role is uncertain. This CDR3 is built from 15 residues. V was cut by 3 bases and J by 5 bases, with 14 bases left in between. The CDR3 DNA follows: TGCGCCAGCAGTCATTTTGTTCGATGGTATCAGCCCCAGCATTTT. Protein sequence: CASSHFVRWYQPQHF.

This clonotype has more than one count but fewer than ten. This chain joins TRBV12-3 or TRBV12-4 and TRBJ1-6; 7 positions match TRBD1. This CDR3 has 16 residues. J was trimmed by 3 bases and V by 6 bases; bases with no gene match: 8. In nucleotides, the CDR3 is TGTGCCAGCAGCACCGGGACAGCCTTCTATAATTCACCCCTCCACTTT. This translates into CASSTGTAFYNSPLHF.

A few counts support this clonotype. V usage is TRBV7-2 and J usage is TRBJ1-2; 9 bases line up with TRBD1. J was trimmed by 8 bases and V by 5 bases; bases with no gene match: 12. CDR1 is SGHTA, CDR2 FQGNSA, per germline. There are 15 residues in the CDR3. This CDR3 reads CASSPSGQGRIGYTF. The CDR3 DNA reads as TGTGCCAGCAGCCCTTCGGGACAGGGAAGGATCGGCTACACCTTC.

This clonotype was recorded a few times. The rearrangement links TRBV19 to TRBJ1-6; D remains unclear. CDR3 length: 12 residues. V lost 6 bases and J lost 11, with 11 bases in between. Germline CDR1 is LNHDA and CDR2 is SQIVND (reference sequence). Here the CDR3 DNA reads TGTGCCAGTAGCCGAGGAACGGCACCCCTCCACTTT. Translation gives CASSRGTAPLHF.

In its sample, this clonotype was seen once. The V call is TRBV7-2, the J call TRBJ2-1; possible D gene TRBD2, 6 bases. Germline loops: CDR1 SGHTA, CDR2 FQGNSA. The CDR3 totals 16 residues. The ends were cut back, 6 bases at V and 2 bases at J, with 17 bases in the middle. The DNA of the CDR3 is TGTGCCAGCAGGATAACGTCAGCGGGCGCCTACAATGAGCAGTTCTTC. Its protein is CASRITSAGAYNEQFF.

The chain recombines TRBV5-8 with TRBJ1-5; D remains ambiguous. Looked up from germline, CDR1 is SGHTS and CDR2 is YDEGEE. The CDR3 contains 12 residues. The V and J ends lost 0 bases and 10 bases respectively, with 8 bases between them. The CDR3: CASSLGWVPQHF. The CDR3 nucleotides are TGTGCCAGCAGCTTGGGGTGGGTTCCCCAGCATTTT.

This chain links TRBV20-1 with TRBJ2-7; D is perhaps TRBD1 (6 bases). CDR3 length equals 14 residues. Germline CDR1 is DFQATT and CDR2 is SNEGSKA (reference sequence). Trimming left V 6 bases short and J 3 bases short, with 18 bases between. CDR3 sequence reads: CSATPGHQGYEQYF. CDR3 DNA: TGCAGTGCAACACCGGGACATCAGGGCTACGAGCAGTACTTC.

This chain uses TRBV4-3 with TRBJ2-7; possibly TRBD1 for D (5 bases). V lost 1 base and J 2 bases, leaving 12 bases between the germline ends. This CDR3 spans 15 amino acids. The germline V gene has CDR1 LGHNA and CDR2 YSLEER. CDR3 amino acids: CASSQGLGRAYEQYF. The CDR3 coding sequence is TGCGCCAGCAGCCAAGGGCTGGGCAGGGCCTACGAGCAGTACTTC.

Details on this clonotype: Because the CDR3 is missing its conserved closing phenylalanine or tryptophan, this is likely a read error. The DNA of the CDR3 is TGTGCCAGCAGCTCAGGACAGAACAATTCACCCCTCCACTAT. It yields the protein CASSSGQNNSPLHY. The V and J genes are TRBV7-9 and TRBJ1-6; possible D gene TRBD1, 6 bases. Trimming left V 4 bases short and J 7 bases short, with 11 bases between. The CDR3 runs to 14 residues. Germline V gene sequence: CDR1 SEHNR, CDR2 FQNEAQ (reference sequence).

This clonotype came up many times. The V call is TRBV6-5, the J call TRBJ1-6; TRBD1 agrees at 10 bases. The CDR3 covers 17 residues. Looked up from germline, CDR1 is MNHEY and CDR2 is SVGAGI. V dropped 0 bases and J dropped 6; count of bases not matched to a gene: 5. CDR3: CASSYSNRDRGNSPLHF. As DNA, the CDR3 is TGTGCCAGCAGTTACTCTAACCGGGACAGGGGTAATTCACCCCTCCACTTT.

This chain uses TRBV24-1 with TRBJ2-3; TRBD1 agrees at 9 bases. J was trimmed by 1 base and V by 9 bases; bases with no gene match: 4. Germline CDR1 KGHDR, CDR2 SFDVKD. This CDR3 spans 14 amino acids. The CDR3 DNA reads TGTGCCACCCAGAGGGACAGGGGCACAGATACGCAGTATTTT. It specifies CATQRDRGTDTQYF.

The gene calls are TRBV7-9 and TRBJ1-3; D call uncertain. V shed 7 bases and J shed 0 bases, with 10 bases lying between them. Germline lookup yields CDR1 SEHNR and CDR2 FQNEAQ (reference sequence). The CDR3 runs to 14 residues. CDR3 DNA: TGTGCCAGCATCGGACTCATCTCTGGAAACACCATATATTTT. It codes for CASIGLISGNTIYF.

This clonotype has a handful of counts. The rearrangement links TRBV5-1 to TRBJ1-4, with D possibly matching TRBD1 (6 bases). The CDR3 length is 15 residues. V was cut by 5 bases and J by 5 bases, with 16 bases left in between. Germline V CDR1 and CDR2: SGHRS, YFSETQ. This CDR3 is CASRITGFDNEKLFF. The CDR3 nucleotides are TGCGCCAGCAGGATAACAGGGTTTGACAATGAAAAACTGTTTTTT.

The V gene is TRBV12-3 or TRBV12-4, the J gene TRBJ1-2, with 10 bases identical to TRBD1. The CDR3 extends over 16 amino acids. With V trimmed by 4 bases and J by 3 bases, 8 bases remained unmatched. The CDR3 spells CASSWTGTGEDYGYTF. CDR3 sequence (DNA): TGTGCCAGCAGTTGGACCGGGACAGGGGAGGACTATGGCTACACCTTC.